Here is one T cell receptor beta chain with its context. The sample is drawn from a study of blood T cell repertoires in COVID-19. The V gene's germline CDR1 is LNHDA and CDR2 SQIVND (reference sequence). The CDR3 consists of 15 residues. With 2 bases clipped from V and 4 bases from J, the junction kept 6 bases outside the gene matches. Methods used by the authors: For nucleated cells, counts were estimated from reference gene primer amplification. The table came from immunoSEQ multiplex PCR; TCRdb's copy has only in-frame clones and leaves some out. The D gene and trimming were derived from the DNA, and the V and J assignments and clone size from that table. The sample includes about 160,000 clones, approximately 86% of them seen just once. Individuals drawn from 24 US areas were about 18 to 95 years old.

The chain carries TRBV19 and TRBJ2-7; 9 bases are shared with TRBD1. The TCR was taken from a woman aged 40 to 50 who had been exposed to COVID-19. The sequenced sample was PBMCs or T cells enriched from blood (not recorded which). The CDR3 sequence: CASSIRWTGVYEQYF. The CDR3 coding sequence is TGTGCCAGTAGTATAAGGTGGACAGGGGTGTACGAGCAGTACTTC.